This T cell receptor beta chain was recovered during a study of blood T cells in healthy people across ages (dated by TCRdb to between 2014 and 2016). In the study overall: In model experiments, roughly one uniquely barcoded TCR beta cDNA molecule per two T cells was captured by template switching. To track age-related changes in TCR beta repertoire diversity, the study relied on deep sequencing normalized with unique cDNA molecular identifiers. Using the same blood draw, the study looked at two additional independent replicas of 1 million unique cDNA reads for two donors, one aged 18 to 29 and the other aged 80 or older. To avoid experimental bias, donors of different ages were spread randomly across the sequencing lanes. Donors were grouped into four age groups: young (average about 15 years), middle-aged (39), aged (roughly 67) and long-lived (around 80). Results and caveats for the whole study, not just this receptor: Estimates of total diversity based on one million sequenced T cells were regarded as lower bounds and as underestimates. Compared with the aged group, the long-lived group had more naive CD4+ T cells, fewer expanded clones and increased TCR diversity, suggesting age selection. Conclusive comparison of naive and antigen-experienced compartments was prevented by the profiling of bulk unsorted PBMCs. The percentage of naive T cells measured by flow cytometry correlated strongly with observed TCR beta diversity. As age increased, observed TCR beta diversity per million T cells dropped in a roughly linear way, and a significant reduction was already evident by age about 36. Because the CMV infection status of the donors was unknown, age-related changes in expanded clonotypes may potentially have been confounded.

The library was built by means of 5' RACE. Instrument on record: Illumina HiSeq 2500. A second about 7 to 11 cycle PCR used a sample-barcoded 5' primer and a J-beta primer mix. A unique molecular identifier was introduced onto each TCR beta cDNA molecule by a template-switch 5' adaptor carrying 12 random nucleotides. Each sample yielded at least 2.5 million CDR3-containing paired-end reads. First-strand cDNA was synthesized from all RNA with the Mint cDNA synthesis kit, primed by a TRBC-specific oligonucleotide. Following uracil-DNA glycosylase treatment, all cDNA underwent a first 18-cycle PCR with the universal primers M1SS and BC2_uni_R. Per the source publication's procedure: Each sample was normalized by randomly selecting 1 million high-quality reads, each carrying a distinct molecular identifier. Instead of being binned into consensus sequences, reads with shared molecular identifiers were discarded. MiTCR, with a Q25 quality threshold and the strictest error-elimination algorithm, was used for CDR3 identification, clonotype clustering and error correction. Lower-bound total TCR beta diversity was estimated with a nonparametric unseen species model using Euler transformation. TCRdb passed the public sequencing reads through fastp at Q25 and MiXCR, retaining productive beta sequences. Each CDR3 protein appears once, grouped with its most common genes and DNA. The V and J calls, along with clone size, are taken from TCRdb and not from the paper's own processing. The sample includes 1.5 million to 2 million distinct CDR3 sequences, with around 48% observed a single time. Together, the top ten hold approximately 2% of the sample.

Systemically healthy Caucasian individuals from Russia, around 39 in total and aged 6 to 90 years, were included as donors. Each donor gave 9.5 to 10 milliliters of peripheral blood, drawn into EDTA-treated Vacutainer tubes. Ficoll-Paque density-gradient centrifugation was used to isolate PBMCs, with at least 6.5 million per sample. Total RNA was extracted from PBMCs with Trizol reagent, with at least 5.5 micrograms obtained per sample. The percentages of naive CD45RAhigh/CD27high T cells were determined by flow cytometry on a PBMC aliquot from every donor. The germline V gene encodes CDR1 ENHRY and CDR2 SYGVKD. The V and J ends are trimmed by 4 bases and 9 bases, leaving 10 bases between them. Its CDR3 holds 11 amino acids, cysteine through phenylalanine. Kept here is only the CDR3 DNA, which spans 33 bases and is read in frame from base 1. Details on this clonotype: There is no known antigen for this receptor. No qualities accompany the bases; no much larger clone lies one base away.

The receptor was isolated from a woman in her thirties or forties in good health. The chain links TRBV10-3 with TRBJ2-7; the D region is possibly TRBD1 or TRBD2, each matching across 5 bases. The material sequenced was blood. The bases read TGTGCCATCAGTGGGGGGAGTCGGCAGTACTTC. Translated, it reads CAISGGSRQYF.